There are a few counts of the clone carrying this T cell receptor (beta chain). The authors ran a second PCR of about 7 to 12 cycles using a sample-barcoded 5' primer and a J-beta primer mix. Per-sample output comprised a minimum of 2.5 million paired-end reads containing CDR3. A single record per CDR3 protein comes from TCRdb applying MiXCR to the 5' RACE reads. The top ten hold approximately 32% of the sample, which has roughly 700,000 distinct CDR3 sequences, about 52% seen once. Staff drew around 10 milliliters of peripheral blood from each donor. This specimen belongs to a study of blood T cells in healthy people across ages. CDR1 and CDR2 from the germline V gene are SGHRS and YFSETQ. V gave up 4 bases and J gave up 3 bases; unmatched junction bases: 7. The CDR3 contains 14 residues.

The chain combines TRBV5-1 with TRBJ2-7; 7 bases align to TRBD1. Sequencing was carried out using blood. This TCR was recovered from a woman in her fifties or sixties in good health. CDR3 protein: CASSPTGDGYEQYF. The CDR3 DNA follows: TGCGCCAGCAGCCCCACAGGGGACGGCTACGAGCAGTACTTC.